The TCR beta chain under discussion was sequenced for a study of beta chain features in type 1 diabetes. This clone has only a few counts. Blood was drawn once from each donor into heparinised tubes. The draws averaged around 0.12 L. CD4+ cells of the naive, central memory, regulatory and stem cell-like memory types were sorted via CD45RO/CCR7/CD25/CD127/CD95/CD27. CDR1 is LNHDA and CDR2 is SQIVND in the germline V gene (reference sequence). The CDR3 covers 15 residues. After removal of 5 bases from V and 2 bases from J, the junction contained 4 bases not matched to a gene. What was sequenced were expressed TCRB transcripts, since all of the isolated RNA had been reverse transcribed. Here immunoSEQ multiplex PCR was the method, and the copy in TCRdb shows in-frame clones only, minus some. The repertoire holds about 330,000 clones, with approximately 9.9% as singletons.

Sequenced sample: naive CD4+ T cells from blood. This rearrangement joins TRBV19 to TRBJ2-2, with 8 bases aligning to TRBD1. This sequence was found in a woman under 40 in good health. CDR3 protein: CASSGQGRNTGELFF. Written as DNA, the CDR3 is TGTGCCAGTAGTGGACAGGGACGAAACACCGGGGAGCTGTTTTTT. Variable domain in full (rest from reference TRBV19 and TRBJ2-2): DGGITQSPKYLFRKEGQNVTLSCEQNLNHDAMYWYRQDPGQGLRLIYYSQIVNDFQKGDIAEGYSVSREKKESFPLTVTSAQKNPTAFYLCASSGQGRNTGELFFGEGSRLTVL.